The 12 T cell receptor beta chains presented below share a single source sample, sequenced in a study of radiation and T cells in renal cell carcinoma. Time point described: baseline pretreatment blood. Noted treatment: 15 Gy SBRT to primary tumor, nephrectomy 4 weeks later. The method was immunoSEQ multiplex PCR; TCRdb's version includes in-frame clones alone and lacks a portion of them. Among about 130,000 clones listed, over 75% were seen once. The sequencing used blood, collected from a patient whose treatment included radiotherapy and nephrectomy. The source is a woman aged 50 to 60 with renal cell carcinoma.

This clone was seen more than once but under ten times. The V gene is TRBV28, the J gene TRBJ1-1, with D perhaps TRBD1 (5 bases). V dropped 7 bases and J dropped 3 bases, with 12 bases sitting between them. CDR3 length equals 13 residues. In germline, CDR1 is MDHEN, CDR2 SYDVKM. The CDR3 reads CASITGKYTEAFF. The CDR3 DNA follows: TGTGCCAGCATCACAGGAAAATACACTGAAGCTTTCTTT.

The chain joins TRBV9 to TRBJ1-4; D might be TRBD1 (6 bases). Germline V gives CDR1 SGDLS, CDR2 YYNGEE. Between the trimmed V and J ends, which lost 0 bases and 8 bases, there was a span of 11 bases. This CDR3 comprises 14 residues. CDR3: CASSVDQGREKLFF. The CDR3 coding sequence is TGTGCCAGCAGCGTAGATCAGGGGAGGGAAAAACTGTTTTTT.

This clone was observed a single time. The chain links TRBV19 to TRBJ2-1; possibly TRBD2 for D (6 bases). Trimming took 4 bases from V and 4 from J, leaving 14 bases between them. Germline V CDR1 and CDR2: LNHDA, SQIVND (reference sequence). The CDR3 is 15 amino acids. In DNA, the CDR3 is TGTGCCAGTAGTACCCCGGGGCGGGATTACAATGAGCAGTTCTTC. Amino acid sequence: CASSTPGRDYNEQFF.

The chain is built from TRBV5-8 and TRBJ2-5, with D possibly matching TRBD1 (6 bases). The germline V gene has CDR1 SGHTS and CDR2 YDEGEE. Trimming left V 6 bases short and J 4 bases short, with 19 bases between. This CDR3 spans 15 amino acids. This CDR3 is CASTLGRGVGETQYF. CDR3 DNA sequence: TGTGCCAGCACCCTGGGCAGGGGAGTTGGAGAGACCCAGTACTTC.

The chain recombines TRBV18 with TRBJ1-4; TRBD1 agrees at 7 bases. J was trimmed by 7 bases and V by 1 base; bases with no gene match: 3. Germline V CDR1 and CDR2: KGHSH, LQKENI. The CDR3 runs to 14 residues. The CDR3 here is CASSPQGGGEKLFF. The CDR3 nucleotides read TGTGCCAGCTCACCACAAGGGGGCGGTGAAAAACTGTTTTTT.

This clone was counted a few times. The gene calls are TRBV11-2 and TRBJ2-3; D assignment may be TRBD1 or TRBD2 (5 bases each). Per germline, CDR1 SGHAT and CDR2 FQNNGV. V was pared by 5 bases and J by 1 base, with 10 bases between. This CDR3 is 14 amino acids long. The CDR3 protein is CASSPMGGTDTQYF. The CDR3 DNA is TGTGCCAGCAGCCCAATGGGGGGCACAGATACGCAGTATTTT. Full variable domain (outside the CDR3, taken from reference TRBV11-2 and TRBJ2-3): EAGVAQSPRYKIIEKRQSVAFWCNPISGHATLYWYQQILGQGPKLLIQFQNNGVVDDSQLPKDRFSAERLKGVDSTLKIQPAKLEDSAVYLCASSPMGGTDTQYFGPGTRLTVL.

The chain has TRBV9 and TRBJ2-7, with 11 bases matching TRBD2. The CDR3 covers 17 residues. In germline, CDR1 is SGDLS, CDR2 YYNGEE. Trimming removed 4 bases from V and 4 bases from J; junction bases left unmatched: 13. The CDR3: CASSTSSGGSLPYEQYF. The CDR3 DNA reads as TGTGCCAGCAGCACCTCTAGCGGGGGGTCGCTGCCTTACGAGCAGTACTTC.

This clone showed up just once. The chain combines TRBV7-2 with TRBJ2-5; TRBD2 aligns across 13 bases. Germline lookup yields CDR1 SGHTA and CDR2 FQGNSA. The CDR3 is made up of 16 amino acids. V lost 5 bases and J lost 5; bases outside the gene matches: 8. CDR3 DNA sequence: TGTGCCAGCAGCCCTGGACTAGCGGGGGTGTGGGAGACCCAGTACTTC. It translates to CASSPGLAGVWETQYF.

The V and J genes are TRBV2 and TRBJ1-5, with 7 bases that match TRBD1. The CDR3 covers 13 residues. V gave up 5 bases and J gave up 2 bases; unmatched junction bases: 0. Per germline, CDR1 SNHLY and CDR2 FYNNEI. The CDR3 DNA reads TGTGCCAGCAGTACAGGGGGCAATCAGCCCCAGCATTTT. Translating it yields CASSTGGNQPQHF.

V is TRBV7-6 and J is TRBJ2-7; no clear D gene. V lost 1 base and J lost 2, with 9 bases in between. The length of the CDR3 is 14 residues. The germline CDR1 and CDR2 sequences are SGHVS and FNYEAQ. The CDR3 DNA reads TGTGCCAGCAGCTTAGTGGCAGGCGCCTACGAGCAGTACTTC. This translates into CASSLVAGAYEQYF. The variable domain in full, completed from reference TRBV7-6 and TRBJ2-7, reads GAGVSQSPRYKVTKRGQDVALRCDPISGHVSLYWYRQALGQGPEFLTYFNYEAQQDKSGLPNDRFSAERPEGSISTLTIQRTEQRDSAMYRCASSLVAGAYEQYFGPGTRLTVT.

This clone is a singleton in its sample. This sequence joins TRBV6-1 and TRBJ1-3; possibly TRBD1 for D (5 bases). The CDR3 covers 14 residues. Per germline, CDR1 MNHNS and CDR2 SASEGT. V was clipped by 7 bases and J by 5 bases, with 15 bases between them. In DNA, the CDR3 is TGTGCCAGCATCCGGGACTCCAGTAGAAACACCATATATTTT. The encoded protein is CASIRDSSRNTIYF.

This clone was seen a single time. This chain joins TRBV29-1 and TRBJ1-1; 8 bases align to TRBD1. Trimming took 3 bases from V and 2 from J; bases not matched to a gene: 11. The CDR3 is 16 amino acids. Germline loops: CDR1 SQVTM, CDR2 ANQGSEA. Written as DNA, the CDR3 is TGCAGCGTTGATATATACGGACAGGGTTTAAACACTGAAGCTTTCTTT. This encodes CSVDIYGQGLNTEAFF.